This T cell receptor beta chain emerged from a study of OX40 agonist ivuxolimab in advanced cancers. Overall study context: Dose-escalation subjects each had hepatocellular carcinoma, melanoma, renal cell or head and neck cancer. In three patients, partial responses were observed, one with hepatocellular carcinoma and two with cutaneous melanoma.

Trimming at V came to 4 bases and at J to 7 bases, leaving 1 base not matched to a gene. This CDR3 has 13 amino acids. CDR1 SGHVS and CDR2 FQNEAQ come from the germline V gene. Using immunoSEQ multiplex PCR, the repertoire was profiled, and TCRdb retains in-frame clones only, with some absent. The data contain 70,000 to 85,000 clones, 94% of them singletons. The sequencing here drew on CD4+ or CD8+ T cells sorted from blood, taken in a trial of the OX40 agonist ivuxolimab. The source is an adult with an advanced solid tumor such as melanoma, head and neck, liver or kidney cancer. The V and J genes are TRBV7-8 and TRBJ2-7, with 13 bases fitting TRBD2. CDR3 residues: CASSSGLAGEQYF. The CDR3 DNA reads TGTGCCAGCAGCTCGGGACTAGCGGGAGAGCAGTACTTC.